This entry lists 5 T cell receptor beta chains sequenced from one sample in a study of blood T cell repertoires in COVID-19. Libraries were prepared by immunoSEQ multiplex PCR; TCRdb keeps only in-frame clonotypes and omits some of them. In the table there are about 140,000 clones, approximately 84% of which are singletons. Sequenced input: peripheral blood. Source of these receptors: a human donor in a cohort sampled during active COVID-19.

The chain links TRBV29-1 to TRBJ2-7; 9 bases are shared with TRBD1. CDR1 is SQVTM and CDR2 is ANQGSEA in the germline V gene. The V segment lost 5 bases and the J segment 5 bases; nucleotides outside the gene matches: 4. The CDR3 is made up of 12 amino acids. The CDR3 DNA follows: TGCAGCGTTAGACAGGGGGTCAACGAGCAGTACTTC. This sequence encodes CSVRQGVNEQYF.

The rearrangement links TRBV18 to TRBJ2-3, with 7 bases identical to TRBD1. The CDR3 spans 17 residues. Germline CDR1 reads KGHSH; CDR2 reads LQKENI. With V trimmed by 0 bases and J by 1 base, 7 bases remained unmatched. CDR3 residues: CASSPPSRGFRTDTQYF. CDR3 DNA: TGTGCCAGCTCACCACCCTCCAGGGGGTTCCGCACAGATACGCAGTATTTT.

The genes are TRBV6-4 and TRBJ2-4; D is uncertain. The CDR3 is 15 residues long. Trimming removed 6 bases at V and 0 bases at J, with 12 bases between. Germline CDR1 is MRHNA and CDR2 is SNTAGT. The CDR3 sequence is CASRKQKLAKNIQYF. The CDR3 nucleotides are TGTGCCAGCAGGAAACAGAAACTAGCCAAAAACATTCAGTACTTC.

The chain carries TRBV6-5 and TRBJ2-7, with 9 bases identical to TRBD2. The CDR3 consists of 13 residues. The ends lost 7 bases at V and 1 base at J; junction bases unmatched: 2. Looked up from germline, CDR1 is MNHEY and CDR2 is SVGAGI. The CDR3 region is CASNSGGSYEQYF. CDR3 coding DNA: TGTGCCAGCAATAGCGGGGGATCCTACGAGCAGTACTTC.

This clone was recorded a few times. The chain recombines TRBV5-1 with TRBJ2-1, with D unresolved. CDR3 size: 13 residues. V lost 0 bases to trimming and J lost 4 bases, with 5 bases between them. Germline loops: CDR1 SGHRS, CDR2 YFSETQ. DNA of the CDR3: TGCGCCAGCAGCTTGGACAGATACAATGAGCAGTTCTTC. Its protein product is CASSLDRYNEQFF.